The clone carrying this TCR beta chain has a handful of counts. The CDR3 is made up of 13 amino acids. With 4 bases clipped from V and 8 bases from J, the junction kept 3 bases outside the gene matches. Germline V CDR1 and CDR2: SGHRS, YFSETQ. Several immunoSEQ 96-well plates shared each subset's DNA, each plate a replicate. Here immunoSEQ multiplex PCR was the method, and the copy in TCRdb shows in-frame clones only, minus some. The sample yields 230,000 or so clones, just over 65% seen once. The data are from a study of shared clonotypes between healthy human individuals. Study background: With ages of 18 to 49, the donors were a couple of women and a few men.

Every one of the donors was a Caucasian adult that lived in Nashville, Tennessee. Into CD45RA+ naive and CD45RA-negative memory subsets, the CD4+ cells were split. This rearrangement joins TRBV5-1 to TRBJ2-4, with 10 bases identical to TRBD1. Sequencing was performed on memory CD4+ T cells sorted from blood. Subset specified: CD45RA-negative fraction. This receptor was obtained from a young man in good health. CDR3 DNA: TGCGCCAGCAGCCCGGACAGGGGGTACATTCAGTACTTC. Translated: CASSPDRGYIQYF.